This entry lists 10 T cell receptor beta chains sequenced from one sample in a study of blood T cell repertoires in COVID-19. Here immunoSEQ multiplex PCR was the method, and the copy in TCRdb shows in-frame clones only, minus some. The sample comprises about 64,000 clones, just over 90% of which are singletons, and around 1.5% rests with the top ten. The sequenced sample was peripheral blood. The source is a human donor in a cohort sampled during active COVID-19.

The V and J genes are TRBV19 and TRBJ2-7, with D possibly matching TRBD1 (5 bases). V lost 3 bases, J lost 3 bases, and 15 bases lay in between. This CDR3 has 15 residues. The germline V gene encodes CDR1 LNHDA and CDR2 SQIVND (reference sequence). Written as DNA, the CDR3 is TGTGCCAGTAGTATTGAGGCAGGGCACTTCTACGAGCAGTACTTC. This gives the protein CASSIEAGHFYEQYF.

This clone turned up a few times. This chain links TRBV5-5 with TRBJ1-5, with TRBD1 identical over 7 bases. Germline V gene lookup returns CDR1 SGHKS and CDR2 YYEKEE (reference sequence). Trimming cost V 0 bases and J 0 bases; bases outside gene matches: 3. This CDR3 region has 16 residues. The CDR3 here is CASSLGGQHSNQPQHF. For the CDR3, the DNA is TGTGCCAGCAGCTTGGGGGGACAGCATAGCAATCAGCCCCAGCATTTT.

CDR3 sequence reads: CASSAGQPYYSEAFF. The CDR3 DNA follows: TGTGCCAGCAGTGCGGGACAGCCTTACTATTCTGAAGCTTTCTTT. The chain joins TRBV25-1 to TRBJ1-1, with TRBD1 matching over 7 bases. Germline V gene lookup returns CDR1 MGHDK and CDR2 SYGVNS. The CDR3 has 15 amino acids. The V and J ends lost 4 bases and 6 bases, in that order; junction bases with no gene match: 11.

The rearrangement uses TRBV13 and TRBJ2-7; TRBD2 aligns across 7 bases. V shed 3 bases, J shed 2 bases, and the junction held 4 bases outside the gene matches. CDR1 PRHDT and CDR2 FYEKMQ come from the germline V gene (reference sequence). The CDR3 sequence is 14 residues long. CDR3 in amino acids: CASSFDGLAYEQYF. As DNA, the CDR3 is TGTGCCAGCAGCTTCGATGGACTAGCCTACGAGCAGTACTTC.

The chain joins TRBV28 to TRBJ2-3; TRBD1 agrees at 8 bases. The germline V gene has CDR1 MDHEN and CDR2 SYDVKM. This CDR3 comprises 18 residues. V lost 7 bases to trimming and J lost 1 base; unmatched junction nucleotides: 16. CDR3 nucleotides: TGTGCCAGCATCCAAATCCCCTTCAGGGGGCACGGCACAGATACGCAGTATTTT. Translating gives CASIQIPFRGHGTDTQYF. Combining the CDR3 with reference TRBV28 and TRBJ2-3 gives the whole variable domain DVKVTQSSRYLVKRTGEKVFLECVQDMDHENMFWYRQDPGLGLRLIYFSYDVKMKEKGDIPEGYSVSREKKERFSLILESASTNQTSMYLCASIQIPFRGHGTDTQYFGPGTRLTVL.

J is TRBJ2-2 and V is TRBV4-3; TRBD2 is a possible D gene (5 bases). This CDR3 has 16 residues. V was cut by 1 base and J by 3 bases, with 12 bases left in between. Germline values: CDR1 LGHNA, CDR2 YSLEER. The CDR3 here is CASSQAPSLYTGELFF. The CDR3 nucleotides read TGCGCCAGCAGCCAAGCGCCTAGCCTTTACACCGGGGAGCTGTTTTTT.

The J gene is TRBJ2-7, the V gene TRBV28; 7 bases match TRBD2. After removal of 2 bases from V and 2 bases from J, the junction contained 9 bases not matched to a gene. This CDR3 has 16 amino acids. In germline, CDR1 is MDHEN, CDR2 SYDVKM. CDR3: CASSLTVLAGPYEQYF. CDR3 DNA sequence: TGTGCCAGCAGTTTAACGGTTTTAGCGGGCCCCTACGAGCAGTACTTC.

The J gene is TRBJ2-5, the V gene TRBV29-1; 7 bases agree with TRBD1. Looked up from germline, CDR1 is SQVTM and CDR2 is ANQGSEA. The CDR3 is made up of 14 amino acids. The J segment lost 4 bases and the V segment lost 6 bases, leaving 11 bases of the junction unmatched. The CDR3 bases are TGCAGCGTCTCGGGCAGGGGGTCTCGAGAGACCCAGTACTTC. Residues: CSVSGRGSRETQYF. The full variable domain, rest sourced from reference TRBV29-1 and TRBJ2-5, is SAVISQKPSRDICQRGTSLTIQCQVDSQVTMMFWYRQQPGQSLTLIATANQGSEATYESGFVIDKFPISRPNLTFSTLTVSNMSPEDSSIYLCSVSGRGSRETQYFGPGTRLLVL.

The J gene is TRBJ2-4, the V gene TRBV6-6, with D possibly matching TRBD2 (5 bases). Trimming took 5 bases from V and 0 from J, leaving 17 bases between them. The CDR3 is 17 residues long. The germline gives CDR1 MNHNY, CDR2 SVGAGI (reference sequence). CDR3 loop: CASSPNERGLAKNIQYF. CDR3 nucleotides: TGTGCCAGCAGTCCAAACGAGCGCGGACTAGCCAAAAACATTCAGTACTTC.

The chain uses TRBV19 and TRBJ2-5, with 10 bases identical to TRBD2. The CDR3 is 17 amino acids. The germline V gene has CDR1 LNHDA and CDR2 SQIVND (reference sequence). J lost 1 base, V lost 1 base, and 6 bases had no gene match. The chain's CDR3 is CASSIGPSGRFQETQYF. The CDR3 DNA is TGTGCCAGTAGTATAGGCCCTAGCGGGAGATTCCAAGAGACCCAGTACTTC.